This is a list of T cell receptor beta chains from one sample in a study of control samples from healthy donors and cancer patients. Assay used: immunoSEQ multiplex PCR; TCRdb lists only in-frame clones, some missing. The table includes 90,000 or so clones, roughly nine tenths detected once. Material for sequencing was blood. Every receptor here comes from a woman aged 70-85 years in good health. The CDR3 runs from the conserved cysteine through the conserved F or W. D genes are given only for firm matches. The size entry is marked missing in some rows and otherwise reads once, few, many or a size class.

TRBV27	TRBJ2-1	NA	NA	TGTGCCAGCAGTCTTACCACTTACACAGGGAATGAGCAGTTCTTC	CASSLTTYTGNEQFF
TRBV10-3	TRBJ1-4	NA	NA	TGTGCCATCAGGACCGGAGCTAATGAAAAACTGTTTTTT	CAIRTGANEKLFF
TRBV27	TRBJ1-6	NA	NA	TGTGCCAGCAGCAGGGGAGTGAGTTATTCACCCCTCCACTTT	CASSRGVSYSPLHF
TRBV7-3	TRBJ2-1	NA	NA	TGTGCCAGCAGCTTAAAGGCCAATTGGGCCGTCTTCAATGAGCAGTTCTTC	CASSLKANWAVFNEQFF
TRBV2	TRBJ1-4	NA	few	TGTGCCAGCAGTGAGGGGGGTTTAGGTGAAAAACTGTTTTTT	CASSEGGLGEKLFF
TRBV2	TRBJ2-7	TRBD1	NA	TGTGCCACCTCCGGGACCCAGGACAGGGGGGGGCAGTACTTC	CATSGTQDRGGQYF
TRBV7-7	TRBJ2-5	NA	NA	TGTGCTAGCAGCTTAGATCTTCAGAAGGGTGAGACCCAGTACTTC	CASSLDLQKGETQYF
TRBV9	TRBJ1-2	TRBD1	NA	TGTGCCAGCAGCGCGGACAGGGTTGGCTATGGCTACACCTTC	CASSADRVGYGYTF
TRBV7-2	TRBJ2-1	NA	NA	TGTGCCAGCAGCTCCCCCCCCCGGGTTTACAATGAGCAGTTCTTC	CASSSPPRVYNEQFF
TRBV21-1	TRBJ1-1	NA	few	TGTGCCAGCAGCAATGCCCAGGGAATAGCTACTGAAGCTTTCTTT	CASSNAQGIATEAFF
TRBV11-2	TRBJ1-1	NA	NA	TGTGCCAGCAGCTCCAGGACGCGGGACACTGAAGCTTTCTTT	CASSSRTRDTEAFF
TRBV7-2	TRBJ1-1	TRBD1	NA	TGTGCCAGCAGCTCGTATGAACAGGGGGCAGAAGCTTTCTTT	CASSSYEQGAEAFF
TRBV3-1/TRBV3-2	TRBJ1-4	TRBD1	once	TGTGCCAGCAGTCGGACAGGGGCAGAAAAACTGTTTTTT	CASSRTGAEKLFF
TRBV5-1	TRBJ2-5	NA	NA	TGCGCCAGCAGGGCTACAGGGAACGGCCGGCAGACCCAGTACTTC	CASRATGNGRQTQYF
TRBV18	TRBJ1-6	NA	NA	TGTGCCAGCTCACCGCGGTCGAGCTCCTATAATTCACCCCTCCACTTT	CASSPRSSSYNSPLHF
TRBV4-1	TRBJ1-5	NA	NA	TGCGCCAGCAGCCAAGATGGAGGGATTGGCAATCAGCCCCAGCATTTT	CASSQDGGIGNQPQHF
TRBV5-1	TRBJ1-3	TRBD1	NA	TGCGCCAGCAGCTCCACTCCGGGACAGGGGCTCTCTGGAAACACCATATATTTT	CASSSTPGQGLSGNTIYF
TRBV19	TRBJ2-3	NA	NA	TGTGCCAGTAGTTCGCAGGGTTTTGGGGCAGATACGCAGTATTTT	CASSSQGFGADTQYF
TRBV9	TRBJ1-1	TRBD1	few	TGTGCCAGCACCCAAGGGGGCACGGTGAACACTGAAGCTTTCTTT	CASTQGGTVNTEAFF
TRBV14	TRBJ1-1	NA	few	TGTGCCAGCAGCCGGCGTCTGGGGTTGGGCACTGAAGCTTTCTTT	CASSRRLGLGTEAFF
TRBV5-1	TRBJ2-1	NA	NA	TGCGCCAGCAGCCGGTCGGCTAGTCGGCCAGACAATGAGCAGTTCTTC	CASSRSASRPDNEQFF
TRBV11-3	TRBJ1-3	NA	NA	TGTGCCAGCAGCCCCTTGAGGTCTGGAAACACCATATATTTT	CASSPLRSGNTIYF
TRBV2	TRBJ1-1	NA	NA	TGTGCCAGCAGACCGTCGGGAGGGAACACTGAAGCTTTCTTT	CASRPSGGNTEAFF
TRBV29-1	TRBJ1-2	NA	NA	TGCAGCGTTGAAGGGTTGAGATTGAATAGGGGTCTCTATGGCTACACCTTC	CSVEGLRLNRGLYGYTF
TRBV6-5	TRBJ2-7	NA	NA	TGTGCCAGCAGGCAGGGGAACTACGAGCAGTACTTC	CASRQGNYEQYF
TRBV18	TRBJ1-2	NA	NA	TGTGCCAGCTCACCACTCGGAGGGGTCGGCTACACCTTC	CASSPLGGVGYTF
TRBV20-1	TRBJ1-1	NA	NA	TGCAGTGCTAGTAAGGGGGGAGGAGGAACTGAAGCTTTCTTT	CSASKGGGGTEAFF
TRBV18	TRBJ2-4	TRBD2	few	TGTGCCAGCTCACCGCCGGCGGGAGACCGTCTTGAAAACATTCAGTACTTC	CASSPPAGDRLENIQYF
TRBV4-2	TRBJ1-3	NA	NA	TGTGCCAGCAGCCAAGGCCGTTCTGGAAACACCATATATTTT	CASSQGRSGNTIYF
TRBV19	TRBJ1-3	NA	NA	TGTGCCAGCATGGATAGGCTGCGAAACACCATATATTTT	CASMDRLRNTIYF
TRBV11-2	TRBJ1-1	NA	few	TGTGCCAGCAGCTTACTGCCCTCGGCGAACACTGAAGCTTTCTTT	CASSLLPSANTEAFF
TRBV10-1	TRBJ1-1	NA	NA	TGCGCCAGCAGTGACCCCGGATCGGGCAATAGAGCTTTCTTT	CASSDPGSGNRAFF
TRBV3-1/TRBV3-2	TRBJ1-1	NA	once	TGTGCCAGCATCGACGGAGCGGGAGAAGCTTTCTTT	CASIDGAGEAFF
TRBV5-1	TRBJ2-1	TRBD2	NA	TGCGCCAGCAGCTTCGTGACTAGCGCCATGAGCTCCTACAATGAGCAGTTCTTC	CASSFVTSAMSSYNEQFF
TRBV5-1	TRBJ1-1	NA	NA	TGCGCCAGCAGCTTGGGGCAGGTGAACACTGAAGCTTTCTTT	CASSLGQVNTEAFF
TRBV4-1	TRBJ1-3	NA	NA	TGCGCCAGCAGCCAGAACGGGGGCTCTGGAAACACCATATATTTT	CASSQNGGSGNTIYF
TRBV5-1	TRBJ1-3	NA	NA	TGCGCCAGCAGCTTGGAAGTGGCAGGGACTGGAAACACCATATATTTT	CASSLEVAGTGNTIYF
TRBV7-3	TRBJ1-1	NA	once	TGTGCCAGCAGCCTTTCATCCTCTATGAACACTGAAGCTTTCTTT	CASSLSSSMNTEAFF
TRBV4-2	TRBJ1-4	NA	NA	TGTGCCAGCAGCGAGGGGGTATCCGATGAAAAACTGTTTTTT	CASSEGVSDEKLFF
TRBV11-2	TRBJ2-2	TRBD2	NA	TGTGCCAGCAGACGCTGGGGGGGATCGAACACCGGGGAGCTGTTTTTT	CASRRWGGSNTGELFF
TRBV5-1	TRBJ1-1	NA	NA	TGCGCCAGCAGCTTACGACAGGCGAACACTGAAGCTTTCTTT	CASSLRQANTEAFF
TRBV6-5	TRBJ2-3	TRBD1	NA	TGTGCCAGCAGCTTCGGGACAGGGGGTTTAGATACGCAGTATTTT	CASSFGTGGLDTQYF
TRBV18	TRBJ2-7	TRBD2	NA	TGTGCCAGCTCCCCCAAGCGGGAGGGCTACGAGCAGTACTTC	CASSPKREGYEQYF
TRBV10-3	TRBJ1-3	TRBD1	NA	TGTGCCATCAGTACAGGACAGGGGGGAAACACCATATATTTT	CAISTGQGGNTIYF
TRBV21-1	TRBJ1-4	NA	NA	TGTGCCAGCAGCTTAACAGGGGGCCATGAAAAACTGTTTTTT	CASSLTGGHEKLFF
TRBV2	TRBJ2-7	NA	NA	TGTGCCAGCAGCCGAACCGGGACATCGACCTACGAGCAGTACTTC	CASSRTGTSTYEQYF
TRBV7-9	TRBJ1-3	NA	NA	TGTGCCAGCAGCCAAGCCATAAACACCATATATTTT	CASSQAINTIYF
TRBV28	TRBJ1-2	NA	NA	TGTGCCAGCAGTTTGACCAGCCTCTATGGCTACACCTTC	CASSLTSLYGYTF
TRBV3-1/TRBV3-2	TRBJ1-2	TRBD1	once	TGTGCCAGCAGCCAAGTTTTAGGGGGACAGGGGGGGGGCTACACCTTC	CASSQVLGGQGGGYTF
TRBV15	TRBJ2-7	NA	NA	TGTGCCACCAGCTCCCCTTTCAGGGGAAACTACGAGCAGTACTTC	CATSSPFRGNYEQYF
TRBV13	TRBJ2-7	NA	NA	TGTGCCAGCAGCCCGTTAGCCCGGGACGGGAGATTCGGCGAGCAGTACTTC	CASSPLARDGRFGEQYF
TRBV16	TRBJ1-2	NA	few	TGTGCCAGCAGCACCACAGCTTATGGCTACACCTTC	CASSTTAYGYTF
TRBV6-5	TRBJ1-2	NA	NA	TGTGCCAGCAGCCCCCAGGGATCTGGTGGCTACACCTTC	CASSPQGSGGYTF
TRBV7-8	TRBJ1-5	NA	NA	TGTGCCAGCAGCTCGCAGCCTACTCAGCCCCAGCATTTT	CASSSQPTQPQHF
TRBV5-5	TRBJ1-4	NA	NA	TGTGCCAGCAGCTTTATGGGGGATCCAACTAATGAAAAACTGTTTTTT	CASSFMGDPTNEKLFF
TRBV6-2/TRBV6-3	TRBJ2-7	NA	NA	TGTGCCAGCAGCTATGGGGGAGGAGACGAGCAGTACTTC	CASSYGGGDEQYF
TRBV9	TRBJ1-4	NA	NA	TGTGCCAGCAGCGTAGGACAATCGGGAGAAAAACTGTTTTTT	CASSVGQSGEKLFF